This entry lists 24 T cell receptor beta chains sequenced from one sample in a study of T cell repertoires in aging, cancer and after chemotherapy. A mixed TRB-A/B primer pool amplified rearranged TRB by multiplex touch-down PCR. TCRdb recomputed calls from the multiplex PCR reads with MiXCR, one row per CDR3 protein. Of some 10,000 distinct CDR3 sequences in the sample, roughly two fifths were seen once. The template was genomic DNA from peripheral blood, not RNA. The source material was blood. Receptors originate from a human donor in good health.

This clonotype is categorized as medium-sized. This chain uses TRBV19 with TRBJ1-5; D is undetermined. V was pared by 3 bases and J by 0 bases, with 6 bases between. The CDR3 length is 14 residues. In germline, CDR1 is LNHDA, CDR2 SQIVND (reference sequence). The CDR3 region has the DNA TGTGCCAGTAGTATTGATGGTAGCAATCAGCCCCAGCATTTT. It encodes CASSIDGSNQPQHF. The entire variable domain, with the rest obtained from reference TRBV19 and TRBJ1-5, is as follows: DGGITQSPKYLFRKEGQNVTLSCEQNLNHDAMYWYRQDPGQGLRLIYYSQIVNDFQKGDIAEGYSVSREKKESFPLTVTSAQKNPTAFYLCASSIDGSNQPQHFGDGTRLSIL.

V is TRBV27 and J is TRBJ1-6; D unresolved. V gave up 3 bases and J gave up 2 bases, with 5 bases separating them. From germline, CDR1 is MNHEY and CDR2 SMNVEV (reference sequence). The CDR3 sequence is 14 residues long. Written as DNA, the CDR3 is TGTGCCAGCAGTTTCCAGCCCTATAATTCACCCCTCCACTTT. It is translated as CASSFQPYNSPLHF.

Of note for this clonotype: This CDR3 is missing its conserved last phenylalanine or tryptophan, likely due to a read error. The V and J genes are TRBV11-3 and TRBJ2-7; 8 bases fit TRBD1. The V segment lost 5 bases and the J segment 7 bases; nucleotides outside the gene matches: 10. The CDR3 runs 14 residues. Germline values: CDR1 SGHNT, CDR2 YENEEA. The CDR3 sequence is CASSRAGGIREQYL. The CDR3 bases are TGTGCCAGCAGCAGGGCAGGGGGCATCCGGGAGCAGTACTTA.

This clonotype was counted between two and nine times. DNA for the CDR3: TGTGCCAGCAGCCCCCTAGACCGGAACACTGAAGCTTTCTTT. As protein: CASSPLDRNTEAFF. This sequence joins TRBV27 and TRBJ1-1; unclear D gene. V lost 6 bases and J lost 1, with 12 bases in between. In germline, CDR1 is MNHEY, CDR2 SMNVEV (reference sequence). This CDR3 comprises 14 residues.

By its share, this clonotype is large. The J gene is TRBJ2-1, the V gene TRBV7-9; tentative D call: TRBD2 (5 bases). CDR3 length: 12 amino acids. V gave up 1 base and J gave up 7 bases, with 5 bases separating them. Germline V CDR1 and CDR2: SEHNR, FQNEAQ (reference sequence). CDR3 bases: TGTGCCAGCAGCTTAGGGAGGAATGAGCAGTTCTTC. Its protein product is CASSLGRNEQFF.

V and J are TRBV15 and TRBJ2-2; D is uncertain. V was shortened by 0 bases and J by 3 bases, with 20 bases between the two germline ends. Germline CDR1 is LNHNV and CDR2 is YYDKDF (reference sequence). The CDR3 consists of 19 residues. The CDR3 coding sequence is TGTGCCACCAGCAGAGATTCCCTAAGCCTCTCGTCTGACACCGGGGAGCTGTTTTTT. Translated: CATSRDSLSLSSDTGELFF.

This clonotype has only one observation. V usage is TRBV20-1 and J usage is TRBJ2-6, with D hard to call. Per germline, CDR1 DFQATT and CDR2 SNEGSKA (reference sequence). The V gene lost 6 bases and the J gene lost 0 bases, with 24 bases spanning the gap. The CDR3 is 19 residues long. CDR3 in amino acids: CSALSPWAGDSSGANVLTF. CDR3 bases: TGCAGTGCCCTATCCCCATGGGCAGGCGATAGCTCTGGGGCCAACGTCCTGACTTTC.

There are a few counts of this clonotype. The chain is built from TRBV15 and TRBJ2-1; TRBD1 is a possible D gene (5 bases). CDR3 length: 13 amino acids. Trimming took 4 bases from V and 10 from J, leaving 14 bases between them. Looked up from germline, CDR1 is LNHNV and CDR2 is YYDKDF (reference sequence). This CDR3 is CATSISRAGEQFF. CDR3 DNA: TGTGCCACCAGCATTTCACGAGCAGGGGAGCAGTTCTTC.

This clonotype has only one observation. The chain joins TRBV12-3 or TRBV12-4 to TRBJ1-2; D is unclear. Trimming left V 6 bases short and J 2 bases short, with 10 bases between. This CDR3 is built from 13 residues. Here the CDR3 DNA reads TGTGCCAGCAGCCCCCTGACAAACTATGGCTACACCTTC. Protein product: CASSPLTNYGYTF.

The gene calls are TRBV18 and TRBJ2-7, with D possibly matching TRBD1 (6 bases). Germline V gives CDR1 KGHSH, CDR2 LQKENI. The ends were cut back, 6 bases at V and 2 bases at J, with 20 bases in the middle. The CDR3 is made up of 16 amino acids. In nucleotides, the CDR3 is TGTGCCAGCTCCGATTCCCTAACAGGGAGCGCCTACGAGCAGTACTTC. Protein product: CASSDSLTGSAYEQYF.

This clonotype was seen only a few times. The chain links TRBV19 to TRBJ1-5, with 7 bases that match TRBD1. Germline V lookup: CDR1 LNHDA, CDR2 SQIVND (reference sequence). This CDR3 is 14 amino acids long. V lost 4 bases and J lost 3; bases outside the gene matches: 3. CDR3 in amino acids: CASSRGQSNQPQHF. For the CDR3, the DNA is TGTGCCAGTAGTAGGGGACAGTCCAATCAGCCCCAGCATTTT.

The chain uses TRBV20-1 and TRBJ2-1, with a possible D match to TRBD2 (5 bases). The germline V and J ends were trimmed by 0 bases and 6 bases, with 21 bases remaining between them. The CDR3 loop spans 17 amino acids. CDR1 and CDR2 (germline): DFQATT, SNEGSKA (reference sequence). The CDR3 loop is CSARDLDMGVLGNEQFF. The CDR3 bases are TGCAGTGCTAGAGATTTAGATATGGGAGTTTTAGGCAATGAGCAGTTCTTC.

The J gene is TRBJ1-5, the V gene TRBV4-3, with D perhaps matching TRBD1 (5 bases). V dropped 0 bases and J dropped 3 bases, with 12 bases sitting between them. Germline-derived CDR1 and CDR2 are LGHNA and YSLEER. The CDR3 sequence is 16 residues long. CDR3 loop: CASSQDLKGINQPQHF. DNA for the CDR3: TGCGCCAGCAGCCAAGATCTCAAGGGGATCAATCAGCCCCAGCATTTT.

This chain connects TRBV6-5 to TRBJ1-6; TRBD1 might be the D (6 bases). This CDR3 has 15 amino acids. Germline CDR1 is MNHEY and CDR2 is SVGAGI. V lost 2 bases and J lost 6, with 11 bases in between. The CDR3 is CASSYTRGVNSPLHF. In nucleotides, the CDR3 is TGTGCCAGCAGTTACACTAGGGGGGTTAATTCACCCCTCCACTTT.

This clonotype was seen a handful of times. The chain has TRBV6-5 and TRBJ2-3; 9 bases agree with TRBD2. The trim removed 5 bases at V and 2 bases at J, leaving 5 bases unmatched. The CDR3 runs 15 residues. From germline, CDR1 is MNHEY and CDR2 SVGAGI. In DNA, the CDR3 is TGTGCCAGCAGTCCCGGGACTAGCCTCACAGATACGCAGTATTTT. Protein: CASSPGTSLTDTQYF.

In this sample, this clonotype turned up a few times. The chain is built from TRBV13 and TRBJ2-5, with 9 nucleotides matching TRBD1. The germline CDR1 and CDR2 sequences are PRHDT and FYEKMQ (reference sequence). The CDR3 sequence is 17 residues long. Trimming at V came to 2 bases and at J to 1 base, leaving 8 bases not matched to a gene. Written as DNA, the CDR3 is TGTGCCAGCAGCTTAAAATCCGGGACAGGGCTCCAAGAGACCCAGTACTTC. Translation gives CASSLKSGTGLQETQYF.

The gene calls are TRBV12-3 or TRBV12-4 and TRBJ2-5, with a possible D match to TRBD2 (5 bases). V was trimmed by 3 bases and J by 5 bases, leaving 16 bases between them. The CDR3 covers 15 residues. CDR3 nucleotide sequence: TGTGCCAGCAGTTTCTCGGAGAAAGGCGGGGAGACCCAGTACTTC. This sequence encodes CASSFSEKGGETQYF.

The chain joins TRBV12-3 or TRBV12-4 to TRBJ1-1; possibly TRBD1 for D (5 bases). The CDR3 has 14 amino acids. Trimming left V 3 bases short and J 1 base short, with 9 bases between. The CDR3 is CASSFSGTNTEAFF. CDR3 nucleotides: TGTGCCAGCAGTTTCTCGGGGACGAACACTGAAGCTTTCTTT.

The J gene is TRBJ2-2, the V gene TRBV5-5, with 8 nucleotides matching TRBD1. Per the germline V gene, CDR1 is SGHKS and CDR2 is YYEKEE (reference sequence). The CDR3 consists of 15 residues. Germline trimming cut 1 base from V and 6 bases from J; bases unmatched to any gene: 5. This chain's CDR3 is CASSLSQGAAGELFF. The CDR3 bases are TGTGCCAGCAGCTTGTCCCAGGGGGCTGCCGGGGAGCTGTTTTTT.

DNA for the CDR3: TGTGCCAGTAGCCCCGGCCTAGGTAGCGGGATTTCCTACGAGCAGTACTTC. It yields the protein CASSPGLGSGISYEQYF. The rearrangement joins TRBV19 to TRBJ2-7, with TRBD2 identical over 8 bases. Germline V lookup: CDR1 LNHDA, CDR2 SQIVND (reference sequence). The CDR3 consists of 17 residues. V lost 6 bases to trimming and J lost 1 base; unmatched junction nucleotides: 14. The variable domain in full, with the rest retrieved from reference TRBV19 and TRBJ2-7, is DGGITQSPKYLFRKEGQNVTLSCEQNLNHDAMYWYRQDPGQGLRLIYYSQIVNDFQKGDIAEGYSVSREKKESFPLTVTSAQKNPTAFYLCASSPGLGSGISYEQYFGPGTRLTVT.

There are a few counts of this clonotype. DNA for the CDR3: TGTGCCAGCAGCGCGGGACACAACTCCTACAATGAGCAGTTCTTC. Translated: CASSAGHNSYNEQFF. This chain joins TRBV7-6 and TRBJ2-1; the D call may be TRBD1 or TRBD2 (6 bases each). Between the trimmed V and J ends, which lost 5 bases and 0 bases, there was a span of 11 bases. This CDR3 comprises 15 residues. Germline CDR1 is SGHVS and CDR2 is FNYEAQ.

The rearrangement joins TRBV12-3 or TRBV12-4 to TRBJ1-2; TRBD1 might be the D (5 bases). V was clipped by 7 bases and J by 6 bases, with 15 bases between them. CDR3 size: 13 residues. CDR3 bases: TGTGCCAGCAATATTCGGGGGGGGAATGGCTACACCTTC. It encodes CASNIRGGNGYTF.

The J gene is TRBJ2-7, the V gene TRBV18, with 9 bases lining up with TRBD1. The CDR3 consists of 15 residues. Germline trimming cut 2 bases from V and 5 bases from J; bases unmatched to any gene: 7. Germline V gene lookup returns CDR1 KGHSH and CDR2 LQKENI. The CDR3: CASSPVGQGFNEQYF. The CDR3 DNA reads TGTGCCAGCTCACCAGTGGGACAGGGTTTCAACGAGCAGTACTTC. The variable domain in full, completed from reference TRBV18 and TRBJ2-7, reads NAGVMQNPRHLVRRRGQEARLRCSPMKGHSHVYWYRQLPEEGLKFMVYLQKENIIDESGMPKERFSAEFPKEGPSILRIQQVVRGDSAAYFCASSPVGQGFNEQYFGPGTRLTVT.

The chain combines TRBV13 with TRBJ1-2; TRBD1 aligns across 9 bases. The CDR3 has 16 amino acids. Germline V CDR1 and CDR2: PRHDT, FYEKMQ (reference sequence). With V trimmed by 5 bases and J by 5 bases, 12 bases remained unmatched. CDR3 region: CASSPGPGQGSYGYTF. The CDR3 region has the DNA TGTGCCAGCAGCCCTGGACCGGGACAGGGCTCTTATGGCTACACCTTC.